The T cell receptor (beta chain) under discussion was sequenced for a study of metastatic and nonmetastatic thyroid tumors. The overall study: Repertoire comparison spanned blood and tumor or nodule tissue of malignant and benign thyroid patients. Overall study results and limits: Benign nodules were reported to have significantly lower TCR beta diversity than malignant thyroid tumors, in blood and tumor.

This CDR3 has 15 residues. Germline lookup yields CDR1 SGHRS and CDR2 YFSETQ. Trimming cost V 4 bases and J 2 bases; bases outside gene matches: 6. Note on this clone: Its antigen is unidentified.

Thyroid surgery was preceded by no treatment in any patient. Original methodology: CDR3 was compared across clinicopathological groups, and the resulting differences were used to build a distant-metastasis classifier for papillary thyroid cancer. TCRdb ran MiXCR on the PCR reads. The V and J calls and clone size come from TCRdb's table, not from the authors' own analysis. There are around 8,000 clones in the sample; 20% to 30% occur only once, and roughly 26% lies in the top ten. The chain is built from TRBV5-1 and TRBJ2-1; 7 nucleotides align to TRBD1. Sequencing was performed on tumor tissue. This receptor was taken from a female donor with papillary thyroid cancer or a benign thyroid nodule (not recorded which). Some clones in this sample may be carry-over from other donors' samples. The CDR3 DNA is TGCGCCAGCAGCCCCCCGGGACAGCCCTACAATGAGCAGTTCTTC. Translating it yields CASSPPGQPYNEQFF.